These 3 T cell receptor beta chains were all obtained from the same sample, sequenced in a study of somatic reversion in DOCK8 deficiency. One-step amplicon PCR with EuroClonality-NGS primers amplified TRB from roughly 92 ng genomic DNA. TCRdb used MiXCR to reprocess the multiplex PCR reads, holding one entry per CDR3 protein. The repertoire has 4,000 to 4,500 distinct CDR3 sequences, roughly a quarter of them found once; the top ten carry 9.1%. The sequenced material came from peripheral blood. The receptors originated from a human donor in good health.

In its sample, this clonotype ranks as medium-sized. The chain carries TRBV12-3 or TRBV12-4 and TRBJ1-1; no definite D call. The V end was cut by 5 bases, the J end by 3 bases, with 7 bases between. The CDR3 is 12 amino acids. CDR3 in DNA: TGTGCCAGCAGTCCTTGGGACACTGAAGCTTTCTTT. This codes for CASSPWDTEAFF.

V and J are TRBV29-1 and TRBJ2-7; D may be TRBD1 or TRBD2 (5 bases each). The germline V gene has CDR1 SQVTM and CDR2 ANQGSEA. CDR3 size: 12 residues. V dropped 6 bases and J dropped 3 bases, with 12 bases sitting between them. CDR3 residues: CSVWDDLYEQYF. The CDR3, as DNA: TGCAGCGTCTGGGACGATCTCTACGAGCAGTACTTC.

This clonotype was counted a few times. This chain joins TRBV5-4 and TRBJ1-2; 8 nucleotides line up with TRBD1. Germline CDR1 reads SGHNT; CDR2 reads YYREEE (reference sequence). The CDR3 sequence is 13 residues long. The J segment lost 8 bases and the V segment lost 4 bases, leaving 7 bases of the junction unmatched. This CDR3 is CASSQDRVNGYTF. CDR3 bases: TGTGCCAGCAGCCAGGACAGGGTAAACGGCTACACCTTC.